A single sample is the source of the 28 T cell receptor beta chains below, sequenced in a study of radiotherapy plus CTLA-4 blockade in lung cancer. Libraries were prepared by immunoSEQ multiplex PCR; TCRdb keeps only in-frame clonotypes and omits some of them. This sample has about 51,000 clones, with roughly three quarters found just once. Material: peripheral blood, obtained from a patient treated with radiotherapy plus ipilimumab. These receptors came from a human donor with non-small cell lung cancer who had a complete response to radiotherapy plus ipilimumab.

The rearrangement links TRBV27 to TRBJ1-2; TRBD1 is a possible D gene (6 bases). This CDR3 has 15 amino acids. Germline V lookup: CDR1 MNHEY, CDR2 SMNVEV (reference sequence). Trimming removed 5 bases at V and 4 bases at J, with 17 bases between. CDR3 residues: CASSEGGAGFYGYTF. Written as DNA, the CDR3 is TGTGCCAGCAGTGAAGGGGGGGCGGGGTTCTATGGCTACACCTTC.

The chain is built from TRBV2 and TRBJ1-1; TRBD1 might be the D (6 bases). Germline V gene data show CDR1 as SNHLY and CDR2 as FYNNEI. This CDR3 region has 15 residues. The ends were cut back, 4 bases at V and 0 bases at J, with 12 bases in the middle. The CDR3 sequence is CASSAQGTLNTEAFF. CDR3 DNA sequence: TGTGCCAGCAGTGCACAGGGCACTTTGAACACTGAAGCTTTCTTT. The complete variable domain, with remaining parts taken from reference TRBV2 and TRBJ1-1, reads EPEVTQTPSHQVTQMGQEVILRCVPISNHLYFYWYRQILGQKVEFLVSFYNNEISEKSEIFDDQFSVERPDGSNFTLKIRSTKLEDSAMYFCASSAQGTLNTEAFFGQGTRLTVV.

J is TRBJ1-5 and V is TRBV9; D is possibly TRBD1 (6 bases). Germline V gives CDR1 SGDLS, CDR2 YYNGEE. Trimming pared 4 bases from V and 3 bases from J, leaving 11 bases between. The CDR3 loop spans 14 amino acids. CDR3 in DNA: TGTGCCAGCAGCATAGGACAGTCCAATCAGCCCCAGCATTTT. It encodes CASSIGQSNQPQHF.

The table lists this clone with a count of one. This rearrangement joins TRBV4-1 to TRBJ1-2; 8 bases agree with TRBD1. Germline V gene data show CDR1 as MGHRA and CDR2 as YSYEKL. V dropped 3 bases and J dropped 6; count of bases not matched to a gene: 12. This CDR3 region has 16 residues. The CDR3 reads CASSHYPTGDENGYTF. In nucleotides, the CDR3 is TGCGCCAGCAGCCATTACCCGACAGGGGATGAAAATGGCTACACCTTC.

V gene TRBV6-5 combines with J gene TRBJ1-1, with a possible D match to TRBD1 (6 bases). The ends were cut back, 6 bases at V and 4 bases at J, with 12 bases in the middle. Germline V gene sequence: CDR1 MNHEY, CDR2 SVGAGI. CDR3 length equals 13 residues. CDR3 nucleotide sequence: TGTGCCAGCAGACACAGGGAGACCACTGAAGCTTTCTTT. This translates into CASRHRETTEAFF.

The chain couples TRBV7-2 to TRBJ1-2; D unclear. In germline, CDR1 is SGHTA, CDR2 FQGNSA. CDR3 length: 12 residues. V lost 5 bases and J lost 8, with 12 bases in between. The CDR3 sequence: CASSTTGRGYTF. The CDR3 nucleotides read TGTGCCAGCAGCACAACCGGGAGGGGCTACACCTTC.

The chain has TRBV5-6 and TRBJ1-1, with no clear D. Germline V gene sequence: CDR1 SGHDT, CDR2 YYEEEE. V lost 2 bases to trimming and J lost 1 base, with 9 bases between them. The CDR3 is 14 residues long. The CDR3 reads CASSFLQKNTEAFF. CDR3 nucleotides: TGTGCCAGCAGCTTCTTACAGAAGAACACTGAAGCTTTCTTT.

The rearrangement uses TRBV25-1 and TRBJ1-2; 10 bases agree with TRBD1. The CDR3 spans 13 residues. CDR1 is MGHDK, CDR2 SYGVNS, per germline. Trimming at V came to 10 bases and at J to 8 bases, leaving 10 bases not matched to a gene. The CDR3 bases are TGTGCCACCAAGGGACAGGGGTTGGGAGGCTACACCTTC. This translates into CATKGQGLGGYTF.

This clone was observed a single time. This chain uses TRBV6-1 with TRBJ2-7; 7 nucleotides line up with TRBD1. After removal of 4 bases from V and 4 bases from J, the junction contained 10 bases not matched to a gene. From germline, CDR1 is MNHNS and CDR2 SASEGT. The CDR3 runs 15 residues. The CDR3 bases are TGTGCCAGCAGTGTGGTTGGACAGGACCTATACGAGCAGTACGTC. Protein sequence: CASSVVGQDLYEQYV.

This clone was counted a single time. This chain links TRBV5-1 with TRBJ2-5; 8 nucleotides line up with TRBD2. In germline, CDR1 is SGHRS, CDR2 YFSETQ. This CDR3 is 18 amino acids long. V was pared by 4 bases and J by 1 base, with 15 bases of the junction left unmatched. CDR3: CASSTSGLLADRQETQYF. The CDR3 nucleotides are TGCGCCAGCAGCACCTCCGGCTTACTAGCGGACCGCCAAGAGACCCAGTACTTC.

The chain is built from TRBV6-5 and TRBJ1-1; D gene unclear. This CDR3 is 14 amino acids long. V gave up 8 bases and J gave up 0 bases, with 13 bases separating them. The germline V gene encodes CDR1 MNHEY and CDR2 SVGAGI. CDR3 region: CASQYRTVNTEAFF. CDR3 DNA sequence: TGTGCCAGCCAGTATAGAACAGTGAACACTGAAGCTTTCTTT.

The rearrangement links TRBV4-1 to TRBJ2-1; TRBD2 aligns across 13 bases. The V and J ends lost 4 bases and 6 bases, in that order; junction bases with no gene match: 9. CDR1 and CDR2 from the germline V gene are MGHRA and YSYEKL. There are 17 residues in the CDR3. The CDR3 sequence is CASSLGLAGDLRNEQFF. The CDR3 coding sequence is TGCGCCAGCAGCCTCGGACTAGCGGGAGACCTTCGCAATGAGCAGTTCTTC.

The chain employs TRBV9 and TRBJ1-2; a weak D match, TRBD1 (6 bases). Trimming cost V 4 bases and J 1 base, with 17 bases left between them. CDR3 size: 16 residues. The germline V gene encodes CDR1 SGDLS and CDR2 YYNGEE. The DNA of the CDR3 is TGTGCCAGCAGCCTCTCCTTGGGGACAAATAACTATGGCTACACCTTC. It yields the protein CASSLSLGTNNYGYTF.

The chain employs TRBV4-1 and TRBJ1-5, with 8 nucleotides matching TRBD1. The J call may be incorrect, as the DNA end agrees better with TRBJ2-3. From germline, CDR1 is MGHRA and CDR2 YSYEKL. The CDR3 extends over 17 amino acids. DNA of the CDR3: TGCGCCAGCAGCCATAGCCCCAGGACAGGGTTTTTTCAGCCCCAGTATTTT. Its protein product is CASSHSPRTGFFQPQYF.

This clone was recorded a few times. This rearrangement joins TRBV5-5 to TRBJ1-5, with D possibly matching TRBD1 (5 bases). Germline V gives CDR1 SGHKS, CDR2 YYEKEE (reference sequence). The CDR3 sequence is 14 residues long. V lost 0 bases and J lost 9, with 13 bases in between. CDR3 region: CASSLAGTAGPQHF. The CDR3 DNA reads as TGTGCCAGCAGCTTGGCAGGGACTGCTGGGCCCCAGCATTTT.

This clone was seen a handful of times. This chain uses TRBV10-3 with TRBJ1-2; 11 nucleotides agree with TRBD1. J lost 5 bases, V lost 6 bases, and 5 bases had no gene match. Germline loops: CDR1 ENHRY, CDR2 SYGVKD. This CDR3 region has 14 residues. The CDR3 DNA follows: TGTGCCATCAGGGGACAGGGGGGCCCATATGGCTACACCTTC. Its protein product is CAIRGQGGPYGYTF.

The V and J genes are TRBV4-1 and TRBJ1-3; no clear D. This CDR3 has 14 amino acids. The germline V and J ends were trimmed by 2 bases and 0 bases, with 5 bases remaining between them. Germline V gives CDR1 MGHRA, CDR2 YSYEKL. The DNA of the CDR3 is TGCGCCAGCAGCCAAACAGCCTCTGGAAACACCATATATTTT. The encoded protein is CASSQTASGNTIYF.

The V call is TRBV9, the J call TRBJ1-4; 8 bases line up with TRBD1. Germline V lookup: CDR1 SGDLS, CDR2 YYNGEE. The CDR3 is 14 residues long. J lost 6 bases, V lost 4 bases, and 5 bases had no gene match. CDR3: CASSPLDRDEKLFF. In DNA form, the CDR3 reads TGTGCCAGCAGCCCCCTGGACAGGGATGAAAAACTGTTTTTT.

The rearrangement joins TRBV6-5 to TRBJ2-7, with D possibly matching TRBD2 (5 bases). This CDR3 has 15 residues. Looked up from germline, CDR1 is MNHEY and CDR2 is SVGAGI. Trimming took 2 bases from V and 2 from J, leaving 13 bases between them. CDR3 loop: CASSYEGISTYEQYF. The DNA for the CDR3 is TGTGCCAGCAGTTACGAGGGAATATCAACCTACGAGCAGTACTTC.

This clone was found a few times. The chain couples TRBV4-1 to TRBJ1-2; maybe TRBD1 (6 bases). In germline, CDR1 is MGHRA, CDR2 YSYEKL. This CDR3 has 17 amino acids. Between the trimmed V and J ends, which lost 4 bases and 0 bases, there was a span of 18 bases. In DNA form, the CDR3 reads TGCGCCAGCAGCCCCCGTACAGGGCCGGAGACTAACTATGGCTACACCTTC. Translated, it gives CASSPRTGPETNYGYTF.

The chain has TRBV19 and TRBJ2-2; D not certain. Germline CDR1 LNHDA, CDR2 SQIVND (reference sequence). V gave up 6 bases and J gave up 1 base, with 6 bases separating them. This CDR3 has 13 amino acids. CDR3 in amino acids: CASRNRNTGELFF. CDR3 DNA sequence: TGTGCCAGTAGAAACAGGAACACCGGGGAGCTGTTTTTT.

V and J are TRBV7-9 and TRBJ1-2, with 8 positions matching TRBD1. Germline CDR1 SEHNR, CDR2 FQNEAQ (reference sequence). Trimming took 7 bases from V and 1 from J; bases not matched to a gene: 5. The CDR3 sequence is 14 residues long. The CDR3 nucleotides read TGTGCCAGCAAACAGGGGGAAGATAACTATGGCTACACCTTC. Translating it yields CASKQGEDNYGYTF.

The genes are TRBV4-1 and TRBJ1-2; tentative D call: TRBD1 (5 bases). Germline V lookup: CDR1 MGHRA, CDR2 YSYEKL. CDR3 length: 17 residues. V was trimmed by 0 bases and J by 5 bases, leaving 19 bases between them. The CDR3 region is CASSQDGAGSNRYGYTF. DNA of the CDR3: TGCGCCAGCAGCCAAGATGGGGCAGGGTCAAATAGGTATGGCTACACCTTC.

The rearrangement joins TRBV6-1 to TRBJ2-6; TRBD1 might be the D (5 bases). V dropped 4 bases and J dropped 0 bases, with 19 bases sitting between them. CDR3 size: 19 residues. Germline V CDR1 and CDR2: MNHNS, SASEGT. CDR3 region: CASSAPQGLLHSGANVLTF. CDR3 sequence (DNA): TGTGCCAGCAGTGCTCCTCAGGGCCTACTCCACTCTGGGGCCAACGTCCTGACTTTC.

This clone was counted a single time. The CDR3 DNA follows: TGTGCCAGCAGCCGAATGGACAGGGGCTACGAGCAGTACGTC. Translation: CASSRMDRGYEQYV. The V and J genes are TRBV27 and TRBJ2-7, with 9 positions matching TRBD1. The CDR3 extends over 14 amino acids. The germline gives CDR1 MNHEY, CDR2 SMNVEV (reference sequence). J was trimmed by 3 bases and V by 6 bases; bases with no gene match: 6.

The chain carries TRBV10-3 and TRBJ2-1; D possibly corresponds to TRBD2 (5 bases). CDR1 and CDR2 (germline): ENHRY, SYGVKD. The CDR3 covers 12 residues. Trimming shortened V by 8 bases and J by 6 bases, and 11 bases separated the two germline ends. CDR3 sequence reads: CAIRTDINEQFF. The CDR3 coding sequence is TGTGCCATCCGGACTGACATCAATGAGCAGTTCTTC.

The CDR3 DNA follows: TGTGCCAGCAGCCCAAGGACATCTCGGAACGGGGAGCTGTTTTTT. Protein product: CASSPRTSRNGELFF. The chain couples TRBV5-8 to TRBJ2-2, with a possible D match to TRBD1 (5 bases). Deletions cut 4 bases from V and 7 bases from J, with 17 bases between. The CDR3 covers 15 residues. Germline values: CDR1 SGHTS, CDR2 YDEGEE.

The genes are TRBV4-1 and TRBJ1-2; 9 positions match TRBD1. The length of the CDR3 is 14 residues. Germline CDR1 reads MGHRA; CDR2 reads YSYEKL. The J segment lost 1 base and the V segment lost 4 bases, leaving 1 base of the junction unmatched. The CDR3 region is CASSPGQGNYGYTF. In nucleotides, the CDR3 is TGCGCCAGCAGCCCGGGACAGGGTAACTATGGCTACACCTTC.